This TCR beta chain stems from a study of blood T cell repertoires in COVID-19. On the study more broadly: The samples span acute and convalescent COVID-19 from the United States, Italy and Spain. T cells, B-cell-depleted T cells, or PBMCs provided the cDNA or gDNA that served as material.

The table came from immunoSEQ multiplex PCR; TCRdb's copy has only in-frame clones and leaves some out. The table has about 150,000 clones, 85% to 90% seen once; the top ten hold 5.5% to 7.5%. The germline gives CDR1 MNHEY, CDR2 SMNVEV (reference sequence). The trim removed 5 bases at V and 6 bases at J, leaving 10 bases unmatched. The CDR3 sequence is 16 residues long. V and J are TRBV27 and TRBJ1-4; 9 nucleotides match TRBD1. This receptor was taken from an elderly man with acute or convalescent COVID-19. The sample taken for sequencing was peripheral blood. The CDR3 spells CASSLDGQGLYEKLFF. In nucleotides, the CDR3 is TGTGCCAGCAGTCTAGACGGACAGGGGTTATATGAAAAACTGTTTTTT.